This T cell receptor beta chain is from a study of blood T cell repertoires in COVID-19. Study overall: There were acute and convalescent COVID-19 samples, and they came from the United States, Italy and Spain. In each case, the material was cDNA or gDNA derived from T cells, B-cell-depleted T cells, or PBMCs.

In the original processing: Amplification with reference gene primers provided the estimates of nucleated cell counts. The method was immunoSEQ multiplex PCR; TCRdb's version includes in-frame clones alone and lacks a portion of them. The D gene and trimming were derived from the DNA, and the V and J assignments and clone size from that table. The table shows approximately 150,000 clones, with around 85% occurring only once. V was pared by 4 bases and J by 5 bases, with 3 bases of the junction left unmatched. This CDR3 region has 15 residues. The germline gives CDR1 SGHNT, CDR2 YYREEE (reference sequence).

The sample was peripheral blood. The origin of this receptor is a woman older than 75 with COVID-19, enrolled during active disease. V gene TRBV5-4 combines with J gene TRBJ2-1; 13 bases line up with TRBD2. For the CDR3, the DNA is TGTGCCAGCAGCCCGGGGACTAGCGGGAACAATGAGCAGTTCTTC. As protein: CASSPGTSGNNEQFF.